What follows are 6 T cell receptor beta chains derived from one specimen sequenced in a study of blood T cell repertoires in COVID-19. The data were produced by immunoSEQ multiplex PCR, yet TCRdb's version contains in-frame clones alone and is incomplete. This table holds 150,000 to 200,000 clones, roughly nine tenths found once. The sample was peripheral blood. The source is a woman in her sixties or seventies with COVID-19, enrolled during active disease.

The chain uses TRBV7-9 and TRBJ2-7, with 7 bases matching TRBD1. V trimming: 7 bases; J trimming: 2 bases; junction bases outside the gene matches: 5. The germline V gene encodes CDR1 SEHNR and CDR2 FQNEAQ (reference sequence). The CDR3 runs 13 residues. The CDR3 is CASTPGGAYEQYF. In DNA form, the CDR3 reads TGTGCCAGCACCCCAGGGGGAGCCTACGAGCAGTACTTC.

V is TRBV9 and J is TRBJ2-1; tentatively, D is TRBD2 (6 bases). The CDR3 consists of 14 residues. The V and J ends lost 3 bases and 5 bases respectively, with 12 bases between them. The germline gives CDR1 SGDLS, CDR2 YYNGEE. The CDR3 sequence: CASSGSGPHNEQFF. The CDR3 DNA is TGTGCCAGCAGCGGCAGCGGGCCCCACAATGAGCAGTTCTTC.

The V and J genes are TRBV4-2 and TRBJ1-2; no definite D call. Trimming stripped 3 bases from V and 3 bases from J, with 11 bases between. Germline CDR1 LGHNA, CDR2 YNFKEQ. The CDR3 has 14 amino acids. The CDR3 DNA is TGTGCCAGCAGCCATGCCGACAAAGACTATGGCTACACCTTC. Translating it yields CASSHADKDYGYTF.

The CDR3 DNA sequence: TGTGCCAGCTCACCCAGTTCAGCGGGAGGGACCCGCAAGCAGTACTTC. Protein: CASSPSSAGGTRKQYF. The chain has TRBV18 and TRBJ2-7, with 10 nucleotides matching TRBD2. The junction had 13 bases not matched to a gene; V was cut back by 3 bases and J by 8 bases. Germline lookup yields CDR1 KGHSH and CDR2 LQKENI. This CDR3 is 16 amino acids long.

The CDR3: CSVERPSGQETQYF. The CDR3 DNA is TGCAGCGTTGAAAGGCCTAGCGGACAAGAGACCCAGTACTTC. J is TRBJ2-5 and V is TRBV29-1; TRBD2 matches at 7 bases. CDR1 is SQVTM, CDR2 ANQGSEA, per germline. This CDR3 spans 14 amino acids. The trim removed 2 bases at V and 2 bases at J, leaving 5 bases unmatched.

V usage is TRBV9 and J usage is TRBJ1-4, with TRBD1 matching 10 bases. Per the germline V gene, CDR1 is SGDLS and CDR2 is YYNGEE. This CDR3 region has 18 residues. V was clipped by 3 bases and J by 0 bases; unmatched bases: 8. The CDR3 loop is CASSATRDRGATNEKLFF. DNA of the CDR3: TGTGCCAGCAGCGCAACCCGGGACAGGGGTGCAACTAATGAAAAACTGTTTTTT. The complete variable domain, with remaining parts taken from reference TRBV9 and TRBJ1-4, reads DSGVTQTPKHLITATGQRVTLRCSPRSGDLSVYWYQQSLDQGLQFLIQYYNGEERAKGNILERFSAQQFPDLHSELNLSSLELGDSALYFCASSATRDRGATNEKLFFGSGTQLSVL.